The 16 T cell receptor beta chains reported below all come from one sample, sequenced in a study of blood T cell repertoires in COVID-19. TCRdb keeps only in-frame clones here, not all; method: immunoSEQ multiplex PCR. The sample lists around 200,000 clones; roughly 89% were seen once. Sequenced: peripheral blood. These receptors all come from a man aged 40-55 years with acute or convalescent COVID-19.

The chain is built from TRBV6-5 and TRBJ1-2, with 8 nucleotides matching TRBD1. There are 15 residues in the CDR3. Germline V gene lookup returns CDR1 MNHEY and CDR2 SVGAGI. Germline trimming cut 5 bases from V and 3 bases from J; bases unmatched to any gene: 8. The DNA for the CDR3 is TGTGCCAGCAGTACGGACAGGGACAACTACTATGGCTACACCTTC. Its protein product is CASSTDRDNYYGYTF.

A note on this clone: The same CDR3 can be traced to other DNA sequences in this sample. The rearrangement uses TRBV6-5 and TRBJ1-2; D is uncertain. Germline V CDR1 and CDR2: MNHEY, SVGAGI. This CDR3 comprises 13 residues. V was cut by 6 bases and J by 4 bases, with 12 bases left in between. The CDR3 loop is CASSPGSRYGYTF. Written as DNA, the CDR3 is TGTGCCAGCAGCCCGGGATCTCGCTATGGCTACACCTTC.

This chain uses TRBV7-2 with TRBJ2-3, with 11 positions matching TRBD2. CDR3 length: 16 amino acids. Unmatched junction bases numbered 2, after V lost 0 bases and J lost 3 bases. Germline CDR1 is SGHTA and CDR2 is FQGNSA. The CDR3 is CASSLAASGGTDTQYF. The DNA of the CDR3 is TGTGCCAGCAGCTTAGCGGCTAGCGGGGGGACAGATACGCAGTATTTT. The full variable domain, completed using reference TRBV7-2 and TRBJ2-3, is GAGVSQSPSNKVTEKGKDVELRCDPISGHTALYWYRQSLGQGLEFLIYFQGNSAPDKSGLPSDRFSAERTGGSVSTLTIQRTQQEDSAVYLCASSLAASGGTDTQYFGPGTRLTVL.

The chain has TRBV4-2 and TRBJ1-1; no reliable D call. The germline CDR1 and CDR2 sequences are LGHNA and YNFKEQ. This CDR3 is 13 amino acids long. Trimming cost V 0 bases and J 2 bases, with 4 bases left between them. CDR3 nucleotide sequence: TGTGCCAGCAGCCAAGATATTAACACTGAAGCTTTCTTT. Translating gives CASSQDINTEAFF.

The rearrangement joins TRBV6-5 to TRBJ2-5; 7 positions agree with TRBD1. CDR3 length equals 15 residues. Unmatched junction bases numbered 9, after V lost 4 bases and J lost 4 bases. The germline CDR1 and CDR2 sequences are MNHEY and SVGAGI. The CDR3 DNA reads as TGTGCCAGCAGTTTGAGACAGGGAAGAGTAGAGACCCAGTACTTC. Translated, it gives CASSLRQGRVETQYF.

The chain links TRBV23-1 to TRBJ2-1; D not certain. TRBV23-1 is an open reading frame, and its role is uncertain. This CDR3 has 12 residues. The V and J ends lost 3 bases and 9 bases respectively, with 9 bases between them. CDR3 loop: CASSQKLREQFF. For the CDR3, the DNA is TGCGCCAGCAGTCAGAAACTTCGTGAGCAGTTCTTC.

The V gene is TRBV5-1, the J gene TRBJ2-2, with no clear D. The CDR3 has 14 amino acids. Trimming pared 6 bases from V and 0 bases from J, leaving 9 bases between. Germline V lookup: CDR1 SGHRS, CDR2 YFSETQ. CDR3 protein: CASKTNANTGELFF. In DNA, the CDR3 is TGCGCCAGCAAGACAAATGCGAACACCGGGGAGCTGTTTTTT.

The chain uses TRBV12-3 or TRBV12-4 and TRBJ2-1, with D hard to call. The V end was cut by 1 base, the J end by 10 bases, with 11 bases between. The CDR3 has 13 amino acids. The CDR3 protein is CASSLVALGEQFF. In nucleotides, the CDR3 is TGTGCCAGCAGTTTAGTCGCCCTCGGGGAGCAGTTCTTC.

The chain has TRBV5-4 and TRBJ2-3; D uncertain. The V end lost 4 bases, the J end lost 2 bases, and 11 bases lay between the germline ends. Germline V gives CDR1 SGHNT, CDR2 YYREEE (reference sequence). CDR3 length: 14 amino acids. This chain's CDR3 is CASSTSASTDTQYF. CDR3 DNA: TGTGCCAGCAGCACCAGTGCCTCCACAGATACGCAGTATTTT.

This clone came up once. The genes are TRBV11-2 and TRBJ2-1; the match to TRBD2 covers 7 bases. CDR1 SGHAT and CDR2 FQNNGV come from the germline V gene. V shed 4 bases, J shed 7 bases, and the junction held 13 bases outside the gene matches. The CDR3 is 16 residues long. CDR3 DNA: TGTGCCAGCAGCTCCCAGGGCGGGGGTATTGTAAATGAGCAGTTCTTC. Translating gives CASSSQGGGIVNEQFF.

The chain uses TRBV15 and TRBJ2-2, with 7 positions matching TRBD1. Germline CDR1 LNHNV, CDR2 YYDKDF (reference sequence). This CDR3 comprises 19 residues. J lost 6 bases, V lost 0 bases, and 16 bases had no gene match. CDR3 in amino acids: CATSRDHRDRVAFAGELFF. The CDR3 bases are TGTGCCACCAGCAGAGATCACCGCGACAGGGTTGCGTTTGCCGGGGAGCTGTTTTTT.

This clone was observed a single time. The J gene is TRBJ2-6, the V gene TRBV5-5; no clear D gene. V gave up 1 base and J gave up 2 bases, with 7 bases separating them. This CDR3 comprises 15 residues. Germline V gene sequence: CDR1 SGHKS, CDR2 YYEKEE (reference sequence). The CDR3, as DNA: TGTGCCAGCAGCTTGATCGTCCCTGGGGCCAACGTCCTGACTTTC. Its protein product is CASSLIVPGANVLTF.

The count of this clone is one. V is TRBV7-2 and J is TRBJ2-4; 7 positions match TRBD1. CDR3 length: 13 amino acids. Per the germline V gene, CDR1 is SGHTA and CDR2 is FQGNSA. Trimming took 3 bases from V and 5 from J; bases not matched to a gene: 1. CDR3 loop: CASSFTGENIQYF. CDR3 bases: TGTGCCAGCAGCTTCACAGGGGAAAACATTCAGTACTTC.

The V gene is TRBV11-2, the J gene TRBJ2-5; TRBD2 agrees at 7 bases. The CDR3 has 16 residues. V gave up 5 bases and J gave up 4 bases; unmatched junction bases: 13. Per germline, CDR1 SGHAT and CDR2 FQNNGV. In nucleotides, the CDR3 is TGTGCCAGCAGCGACCCGGGGCGGGGGAGAGGAGAGACCCAGTACTTC. Its protein product is CASSDPGRGRGETQYF.

The rearrangement links TRBV6-2 or TRBV6-3 to TRBJ2-5; D perhaps matches TRBD1 (6 bases). Trimming removed 2 bases at V and 2 bases at J, with 9 bases between. The germline V gene encodes CDR1 MNHEY and CDR2 SVGEGT. The length of the CDR3 is 14 residues. In DNA, the CDR3 is TGTGCCAGCAGTTACCCCGGGACACAAGAGACCCAGTACTTC. Protein: CASSYPGTQETQYF.

The chain combines TRBV27 with TRBJ2-1; a weak D match, TRBD2 (6 bases). The germline V gene has CDR1 MNHEY and CDR2 SMNVEV (reference sequence). The CDR3 spans 17 residues. V lost 4 bases, J lost 1 base, and 17 bases lay in between. CDR3 sequence (DNA): TGTGCCAGCAGTTCCCCCCTTACTAGCCTTTCCTACAATGAGCAGTTCTTC. This encodes CASSSPLTSLSYNEQFF.